This is a list of T cell receptor beta chains from one sample in a study of CD8+ T cells in alopecia areata. Repertoires were generated with immunoSEQ multiplex PCR, while TCRdb's copy carries only in-frame clones and drops some. The data contain about 190,000 clones, over 55% of them seen just once; the ten biggest clones take up just over 1%. The material sequenced was CD4+ T cells sorted from blood, taken at week 24, from a patient treated with tofacitinib. The receptors originated from a human donor with alopecia areata. CDR3s include the opening cysteine and the closing phenylalanine or tryptophan. Fields, in order: V gene, D gene, J gene, clone size, CDR3 protein, CDR3 DNA. D genes are given only for firm matches. A row's size may be missing; if present it is once, few, many or a size class.

TRBV7-9	TRBD2	TRBJ2-3	NA	CASRFGLADTDTQYF	TGTGCCAGCAGGTTCGGACTAGCGGACACAGATACGCAGTATTTT
TRBV30	NA	TRBJ2-7	NA	CAWSVVTYEQYF	TGTGCCTGGAGTGTAGTTACTTACGAGCAGTACTTC
TRBV5-6	NA	TRBJ1-1	NA	CASSFANTEAFF	TGTGCCAGCAGCTTCGCGAACACTGAAGCTTTCTTT
TRBV19	NA	TRBJ1-2	NA	CASSVDFGYGYTF	TGTGCCAGTAGTGTAGACTTTGGCTATGGCTACACCTTC
TRBV2	NA	TRBJ1-3	few	CASNGHSGNTIYF	TGTGCCAGCAATGGGCACTCTGGAAACACCATATATTTT
TRBV11-1	NA	TRBJ1-2	NA	CASSSLGANYGYTF	TGTGCCAGCAGCTCCCTCGGCGCTAACTATGGCTACACCTTC
TRBV29-1	TRBD1	TRBJ1-1	NA	CSVGPGTGYGTEAFF	TGCAGCGTTGGTCCCGGGACAGGGTATGGCACTGAAGCTTTCTTT
TRBV5-6	TRBD1	TRBJ1-1	once	CASSLTDRGNTEAFF	TGTGCCAGCAGCTTGACCGACAGGGGGAACACTGAAGCTTTCTTT
TRBV7-2	NA	TRBJ1-1	NA	CASSLARGTEAFF	TGTGCCAGCAGCTTAGCGAGGGGCACTGAAGCTTTCTTT
TRBV30	NA	TRBJ1-5	NA	CAWSVRQINQPQHF	TGTGCCTGGAGTGTACGACAGATCAATCAGCCCCAGCATTTT
TRBV2	NA	TRBJ1-6	NA	CASSLRQNNSPLHF	TGTGCCAGCAGCCTAAGACAGAATAATTCACCCCTCCACTTT
TRBV10-2	NA	TRBJ1-1	few	CASTSSSEAFF	TGCGCCAGCACCTCCTCCTCGGAAGCTTTCTTT
TRBV27	TRBD1	TRBJ1-2	NA	CASSDRGRGGYTF	TGTGCCAGCAGCGACAGGGGGCGCGGGGGCTACACCTTC
TRBV29-1	NA	TRBJ2-7	NA	CSVSPRRPPYVEQYF	TGCAGCGTTAGCCCCCGGCGCCCCCCCTATGTCGAGCAGTACTTC
TRBV5-4	NA	TRBJ2-3	NA	CASSGGDTQYF	TGTGCCAGCAGCGGTGGAGATACGCAGTATTTT
TRBV7-2	NA	TRBJ2-1	NA	CASSSGDAFF	TGTGCCAGCAGCTCAGGGGACGCGTTCTTC
TRBV2	NA	TRBJ1-5	once	CASRPAGAKGNQPQHF	TGTGCCAGCAGGCCAGCGGGGGCGAAGGGCAATCAGCCCCAGCATTTT
TRBV20-1	NA	TRBJ2-1	NA	CSSSGGNEQFF	TGCAGTAGTTCGGGTGGAAATGAGCAGTTCTTC
TRBV29-1	TRBD1	TRBJ1-2	NA	CSVWTGSLEYGYTF	TGCAGCGTTTGGACAGGGTCCCTGGAGTATGGCTACACCTTC
TRBV30	TRBD1	TRBJ1-1	NA	CAWRRQGEDTEAFF	TGTGCCTGGAGAAGACAGGGGGAGGACACTGAAGCTTTCTTT
TRBV25-1	TRBD2	TRBJ2-3	once	CASRGLAGYTDTQYF	TGTGCCAGCAGGGGACTAGCGGGATACACAGATACGCAGTATTTT
TRBV7-2	TRBD2	TRBJ2-5	NA	CASSILAGGPETQYF	TGTGCCAGCAGCATACTAGCGGGGGGGCCTGAGACCCAGTACTTC
TRBV29-1	TRBD1	TRBJ1-1	NA	CSVAGGAVNTEAFF	TGCAGCGTTGCAGGGGGCGCGGTGAACACTGAAGCTTTCTTT
TRBV18	NA	TRBJ2-7	few	CASSQGAPGYEQYF	TGTGCCAGCTCACAGGGAGCTCCGGGCTACGAGCAGTACTTC
TRBV30	NA	TRBJ1-3	once	CAWSGGAGNTIYF	TGTGCCTGGAGTGGGGGTGCTGGAAACACCATATATTTT
TRBV5-1	NA	TRBJ2-1	few	CASSLDGRAGEQFF	TGCGCCAGCAGCTTGGATGGTCGGGCGGGTGAGCAGTTCTTC
TRBV29-1	TRBD2	TRBJ2-5	NA	CSVHLAGVQETQYF	TGCAGCGTCCACTTAGCGGGGGTACAAGAGACCCAGTACTTC
TRBV5-1	NA	TRBJ2-5	NA	CASSSGGVQETQYF	TGCGCCAGCAGCTCCGGTGGTGTCCAAGAGACCCAGTACTTC
TRBV30	TRBD1	TRBJ1-5	NA	CAWSGTALGQPQHF	TGTGCCTGGAGCGGGACAGCTTTAGGTCAGCCCCAGCATTTT
TRBV15	NA	TRBJ1-1	NA	CATSRRVTENTEAFF	TGTGCCACCAGCAGGCGCGTAACAGAGAACACTGAAGCTTTCTTT
TRBV30	NA	TRBJ1-2	NA	CAWSGRDGYTF	TGTGCCTGGAGTGGCAGGGATGGCTACACCTTC
TRBV29-1	TRBD1	TRBJ2-7	NA	CSAGQGAYEQYF	TGCAGCGCCGGACAGGGGGCCTACGAGCAGTACTTC
TRBV30	NA	TRBJ1-1	NA	CACGTDTEAFF	TGTGCCTGCGGGACGGACACTGAAGCTTTCTTT
TRBV30	NA	TRBJ2-7	once	CAWSVPRASSYEQYF	TGTGCCTGGAGTGTCCCCAGGGCTAGCTCCTACGAGCAGTACTTC
TRBV18	NA	TRBJ2-1	NA	CASSQNRGGLNEQFF	TGTGCCAGCTCACAGAACCGGGGCGGATTGAATGAGCAGTTCTTC
TRBV7-2	NA	TRBJ2-7	few	CASSRIQLLTPHEQYF	TGTGCCAGCAGCCGTATACAGTTGTTGACCCCCCACGAGCAGTACTTC
TRBV2	TRBD1	TRBJ1-4	NA	CASSGQGQGEKLFF	TGTGCCAGCAGTGGACAGGGGCAGGGTGAAAAACTGTTTTTT
TRBV29-1	NA	TRBJ2-3	NA	CSVARAVTDTQYF	TGCAGCGTTGCTAGGGCAGTCACAGATACGCAGTATTTT
TRBV7-6	NA	TRBJ1-5	NA	CASSIRPNQPQHF	TGTGCCAGCAGCATAAGACCTAATCAGCCCCAGCATTTT
TRBV2	TRBD2	TRBJ2-5	NA	CAGLRPGLAGETQYF	TGTGCCGGATTGCGGCCGGGACTAGCAGGGGAGACCCAGTACTTC